This record covers a single T cell receptor beta chain. There are many counts of this clonotype. Its binding antigen is unknown. Per-base quality was not reported, and no clone a single base away is much larger than it. The CDR3 sequence holds 13 residues, the cysteine and phenylalanine included. Just CDR3 DNA is preserved here, 39 bases in frame from base 1. Clipping removes 6 bases from V and 4 bases from J, with 4 as the unmatched junction base count. According to the germline V gene, CDR1 reads MDHEN and CDR2 reads SYDVKM. This entry is derived from a study of T cells in Graves' hyperthyroidism and ophthalmopathy (dated by TCRdb to between 2018 and 2021). Background for the entire study: Peripheral blood was collected at initial diagnosis, before any treatment. TCR V-J signatures able to tell the groups apart were searched for in a discovery cohort of about a hundred patients, of whom approximately 40 had Graves' ophthalmopathy and 57 had stable Graves' hyperthyroidism. Whether ophthalmopathy could be predicted prospectively was tested in an independent validation cohort made up of under 20 hyperthyroidism patients plus 17 patients who later progressed to ophthalmopathy. The approximately 97 discovery patients were randomly divided into training and test sets at a 7:3 ratio. In about 6 Graves' hyperthyroidism patients, the study also compared T-cell repertoires from thyroid tissue with T-cell repertoires from blood. After blood sampling, hyperthyroidism patients were treated with methimazole at a starting dose of 30 mg daily, and ophthalmopathy patients were treated with high-dose intravenous methylprednisolone. TCR Vbeta CDR3 sequencing of roughly 140 peripheral blood samples (roughly 43 ophthalmopathy, 70 to 85 hyperthyroidism and roughly 17 progressor patients) is reported in the paper.

Broad study findings and their caveats: No statistical method was used to fix the sample size in advance, and group allocation was not hidden from the investigators. In validation, progression to ophthalmopathy was predicted by the model with 65% to 71% sensitivity and about 72% specificity, a median of roughly six months before onset. Most expanded thyroid clonotypes (frequency above 0.001) were also detected in blood, suggesting blood repertoires may reflect thyroid immune responses. Ophthalmopathy was separated from stable hyperthyroidism by a 13 V-J signature model, with about 88% sensitivity and approximately 84% specificity obtained in cross-validation and 80%/75% obtained in testing.

Stable Graves' hyperthyroidism was defined as no progression to ophthalmopathy during 18 months of follow-up. The hyperthyroidism patients were between 18 and 65 years old and newly diagnosed, with a disease duration of less than 2 months. Any patient with an uncontrolled infection, another autoimmune disease, pregnancy or lactation was excluded. Diagnoses relied on clinical symptoms, serum thyroxine and TRAb, thyroid ultrasound and orbital computed tomography. PBMCs were isolated from about 9.1 ml of fresh peripheral blood by Ficoll-Paque density gradient centrifugation. Total RNA was extracted with Trizol reagent, and quality was checked on an Agilent 2100 Bioanalyzer. The TCR beta CDR3 regions were amplified from the RNA transcripts. A first-round RT-PCR of the TCR CDR3 used the HTBI primer set with the Qiagen OneStep RT-PCR kit. Libraries were constructed in a second round of multiplex PCR, after which size selection and purification were carried out. Paired-end sequencing of the libraries was performed with 100 bp reads on an Illumina HiSeq2000. The source study handled its data this way. Raw data were processed with SOAPnuke, discarding reads with adapters, uncalled bases, mean Phred below 15, or no exact constant-primer or identifier match. High-quality paired reads were merged with COPE v1.2.5, and unique nucleotide sequences were defined as clonotypes. MiTCR v1.1 was used to align the clonotypes against IMGT TRBV, TRBD and TRBJ reference segments. The analysis was restricted to V-J combinations with a frequency above 0.0001, which together covered over 99% of the repertoires. A TCS score was defined as the ratio between F50 (clonal expansion) and ExV (chaos), using BLOSUM62-based TCRdist between CDR3 peptides within each V-J. Welch's t-statistics and random forest reduced around 520 V-J features to around 14, which were used in a naive Bayes classifier (R e1071). TCRdb applied fastp at Q25 and MiXCR to the public reads, then kept only in-frame beta chains. CDR3 protein sequences are deduplicated, and each keeps its most common genes and DNA. The V and J calls here are based on TCRdb, not the publication. A total of 300,000 or so distinct CDR3 sequences appear in this sample, roughly 15% of them only once. The biggest ten clones account for around a third of the sample.

The V gene is TRBV28 and the J gene is TRBJ2-3, with TRBD2 matching 7 junction bases. Sequences were obtained from blood. This sequence originates from a man under 40 with Graves' hyperthyroidism. The CDR3 protein sequence reads: CASSGGRSDTQYF. The DNA sequence reads TGTGCCAGCAGCGGGGGGAGGTCAGATACGCAGTATTTT. Reference TRBV28 and TRBJ2-3 proteins supply the regions before and after the CDR3; the full variable domain is: DVKVTQSSRYLVKRTGEKVFLECVQDMDHENMFWYRQDPGLGLRLIYFSYDVKMKEKGDIPEGYSVSREKKERFSLILESASTNQTSMYLCASSGGRSDTQYFGPGTRLTVL.